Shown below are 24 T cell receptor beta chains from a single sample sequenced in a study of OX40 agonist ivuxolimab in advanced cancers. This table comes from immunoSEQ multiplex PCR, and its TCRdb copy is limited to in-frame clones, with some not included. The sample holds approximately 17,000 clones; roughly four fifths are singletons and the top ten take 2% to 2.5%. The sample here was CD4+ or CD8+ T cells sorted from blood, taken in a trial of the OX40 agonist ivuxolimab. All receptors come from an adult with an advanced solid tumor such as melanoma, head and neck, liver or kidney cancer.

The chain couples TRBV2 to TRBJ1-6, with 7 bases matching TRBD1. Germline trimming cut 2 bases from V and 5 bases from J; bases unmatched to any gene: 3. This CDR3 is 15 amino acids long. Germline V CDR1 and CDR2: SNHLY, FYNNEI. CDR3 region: CASSEQGQHNSPLHF. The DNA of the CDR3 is TGTGCCAGCAGTGAACAGGGACAGCATAATTCACCCCTCCACTTT.

Here the CDR3 reads CASRDSGSYEQYF. Written as DNA, the CDR3 is TGTGCCAGTAGGGATAGCGGGAGCTACGAGCAGTACTTC. The chain carries TRBV19 and TRBJ2-7, with TRBD2 matching over 9 bases. The CDR3 consists of 13 residues. Germline values: CDR1 LNHDA, CDR2 SQIVND (reference sequence). The V and J ends lost 6 bases and 3 bases, in that order; junction bases with no gene match: 3.

The CDR3 sequence is CASISNEQFF. The CDR3 DNA is TGTGCCAGCATCAGCAATGAGCAGTTCTTC. The chain combines TRBV6-8 with TRBJ2-1; no reliable D call. Germline CDR1 MNHGY, CDR2 SAAAGT. Trimming removed 7 bases at V and 6 bases at J, with 4 bases between. This CDR3 has 10 residues.

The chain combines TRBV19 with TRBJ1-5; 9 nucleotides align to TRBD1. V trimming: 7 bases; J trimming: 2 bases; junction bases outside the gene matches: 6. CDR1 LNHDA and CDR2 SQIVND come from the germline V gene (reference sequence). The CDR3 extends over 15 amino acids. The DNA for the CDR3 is TGTGCCAGTATTAGGACAGGGGAAGGCAATCAGCCCCAGCATTTT. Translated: CASIRTGEGNQPQHF.

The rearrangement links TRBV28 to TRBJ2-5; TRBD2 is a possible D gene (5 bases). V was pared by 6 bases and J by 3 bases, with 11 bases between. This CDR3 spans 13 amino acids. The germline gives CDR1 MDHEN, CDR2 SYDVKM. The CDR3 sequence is CASSPTGEETQYF. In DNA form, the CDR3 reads TGTGCCAGCAGCCCCACCGGGGAAGAGACCCAGTACTTC.

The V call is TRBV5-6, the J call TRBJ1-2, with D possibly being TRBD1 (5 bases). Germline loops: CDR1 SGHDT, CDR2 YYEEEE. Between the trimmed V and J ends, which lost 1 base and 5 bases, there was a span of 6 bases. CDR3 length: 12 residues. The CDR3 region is CASSLRQYGYTF. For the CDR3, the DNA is TGTGCCAGCAGCTTGCGACAGTATGGCTACACCTTC.

The CDR3 sequence is CASSLPYSTEAFF. CDR3 DNA: TGTGCCAGCAGCTTACCATATTCCACTGAAGCTTTCTTT. J is TRBJ1-1 and V is TRBV5-4; D remains ambiguous. Trimming cost V 2 bases and J 4 bases, with 9 bases left between them. Germline lookup yields CDR1 SGHNT and CDR2 YYREEE (reference sequence). The CDR3 is 13 residues long.

The CDR3 protein is CASSSDRMGAEAFF. The CDR3, as DNA: TGTGCCAGCAGCTCGGACCGGATGGGCGCTGAAGCTTTCTTT. The chain links TRBV7-9 to TRBJ1-1, with no clear D. Between the trimmed V and J ends, which lost 4 bases and 6 bases, there was a span of 15 bases. Germline V lookup: CDR1 SEHNR, CDR2 FQNEAQ (reference sequence). The CDR3 has 14 residues.

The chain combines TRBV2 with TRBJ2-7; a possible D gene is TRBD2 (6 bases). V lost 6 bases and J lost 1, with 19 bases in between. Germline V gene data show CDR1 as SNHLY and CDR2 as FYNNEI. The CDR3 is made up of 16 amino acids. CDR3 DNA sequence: TGTGCCAGCAGCCCACCCCCCGGGAGCATGTCCTACGAGCAGTACTTC. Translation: CASSPPPGSMSYEQYF.

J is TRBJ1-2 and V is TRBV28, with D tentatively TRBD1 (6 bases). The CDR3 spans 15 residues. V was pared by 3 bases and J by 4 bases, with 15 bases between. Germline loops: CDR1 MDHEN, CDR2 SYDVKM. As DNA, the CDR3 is TGTGCCAGCAGTTTGCCGGGGCAGGGGAGCTATGGCTACACCTTC. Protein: CASSLPGQGSYGYTF.

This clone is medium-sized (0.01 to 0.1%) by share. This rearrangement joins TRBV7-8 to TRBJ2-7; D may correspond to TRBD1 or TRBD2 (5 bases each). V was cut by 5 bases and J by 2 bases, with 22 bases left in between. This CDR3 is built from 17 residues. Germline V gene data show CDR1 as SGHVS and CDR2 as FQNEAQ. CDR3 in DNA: TGTGCCAGCAGCCCCGGACCGGGACCGCCTAGAGCCTACGAGCAGTACTTC. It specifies CASSPGPGPPRAYEQYF.

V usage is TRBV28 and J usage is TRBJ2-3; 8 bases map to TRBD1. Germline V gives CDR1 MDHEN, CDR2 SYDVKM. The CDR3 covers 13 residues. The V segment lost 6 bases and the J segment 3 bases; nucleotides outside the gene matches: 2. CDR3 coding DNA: TGTGCCAGCAGAAGACAGGGGACAGATACGCAGTATTTT. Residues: CASRRQGTDTQYF.

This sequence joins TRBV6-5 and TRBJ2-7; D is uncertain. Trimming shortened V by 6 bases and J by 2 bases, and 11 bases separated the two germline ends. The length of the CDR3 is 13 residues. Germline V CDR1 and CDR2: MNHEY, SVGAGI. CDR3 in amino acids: CASSPGSPYEQYF. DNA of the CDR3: TGTGCCAGCAGCCCCGGGTCCCCCTACGAGCAGTACTTC.

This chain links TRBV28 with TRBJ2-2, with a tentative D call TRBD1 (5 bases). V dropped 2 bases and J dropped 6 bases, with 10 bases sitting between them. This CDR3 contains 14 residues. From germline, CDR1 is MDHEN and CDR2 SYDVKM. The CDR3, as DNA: TGTGCCAGCAGTTTACAAGGGGTGGCCGGGGAGCTGTTTTTT. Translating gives CASSLQGVAGELFF.

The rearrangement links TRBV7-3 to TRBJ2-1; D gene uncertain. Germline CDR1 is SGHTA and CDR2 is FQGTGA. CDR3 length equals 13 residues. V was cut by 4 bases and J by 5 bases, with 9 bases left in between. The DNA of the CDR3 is TGTGCCAGCAGCTCTTCTAGGGACAATGAGCAGTTCTTC. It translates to CASSSSRDNEQFF.

The CDR3 region has the DNA TGTGCCAGCATCAGCGGGCTTAGCACAGATACGCAGTATTTT. It codes for CASISGLSTDTQYF. The chain combines TRBV11-1 with TRBJ2-3; D is perhaps TRBD2 (6 bases). There are 14 residues in the CDR3. Germline CDR1 is SGHAT and CDR2 is FQDESV (reference sequence). Between the trimmed V and J ends, which lost 7 bases and 0 bases, there was a span of 11 bases.

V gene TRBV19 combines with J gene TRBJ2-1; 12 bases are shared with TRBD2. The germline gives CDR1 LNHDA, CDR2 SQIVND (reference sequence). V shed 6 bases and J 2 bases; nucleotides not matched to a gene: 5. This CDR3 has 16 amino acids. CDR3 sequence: CASSQTSGRTYNEQFF. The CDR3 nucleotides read TGTGCCAGTAGCCAAACTAGCGGGAGGACCTACAATGAGCAGTTCTTC.

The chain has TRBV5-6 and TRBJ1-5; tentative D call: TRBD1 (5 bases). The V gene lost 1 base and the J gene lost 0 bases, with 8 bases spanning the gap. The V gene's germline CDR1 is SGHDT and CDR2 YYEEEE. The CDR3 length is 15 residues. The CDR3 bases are TGTGCCAGCAGCTTGAGGGGAAATAGCAATCAGCCCCAGCATTTT. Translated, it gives CASSLRGNSNQPQHF.

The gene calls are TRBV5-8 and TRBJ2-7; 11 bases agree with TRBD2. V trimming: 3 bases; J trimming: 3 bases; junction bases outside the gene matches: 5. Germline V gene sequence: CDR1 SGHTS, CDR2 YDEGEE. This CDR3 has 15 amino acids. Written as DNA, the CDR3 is TGTGCCAGCAGCTCGAGGGGACTAGCGGACTACGAGCAGTACTTC. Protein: CASSSRGLADYEQYF.

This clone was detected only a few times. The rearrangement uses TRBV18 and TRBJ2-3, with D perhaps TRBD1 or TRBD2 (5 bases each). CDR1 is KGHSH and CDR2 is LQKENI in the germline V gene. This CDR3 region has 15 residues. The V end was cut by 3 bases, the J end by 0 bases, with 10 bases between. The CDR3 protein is CASSPVGASTDTQYF. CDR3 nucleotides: TGTGCCAGCTCACCGGTCGGGGCTAGCACAGATACGCAGTATTTT.

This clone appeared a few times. In DNA, the CDR3 is TGCGCCAGCAGCCCCGTCCGCCGGTATTTT. Translated: CASSPVRRYF. This chain uses TRBV4-1 with TRBJ1-3; no firm D call. V lost 4 bases, J lost 16 bases, and 11 bases lay in between. The germline gives CDR1 MGHRA, CDR2 YSYEKL. There are 10 residues in the CDR3.

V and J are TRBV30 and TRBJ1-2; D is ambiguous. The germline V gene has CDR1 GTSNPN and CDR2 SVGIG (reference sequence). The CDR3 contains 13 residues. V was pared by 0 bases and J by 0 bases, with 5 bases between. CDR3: CAWSVEANYGYTF. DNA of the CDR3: TGTGCCTGGAGTGTTGAGGCTAACTATGGCTACACCTTC.

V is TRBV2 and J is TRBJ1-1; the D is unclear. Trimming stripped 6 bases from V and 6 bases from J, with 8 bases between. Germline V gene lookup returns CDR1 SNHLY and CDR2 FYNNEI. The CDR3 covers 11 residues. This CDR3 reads CASSGLAEAFF. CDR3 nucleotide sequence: TGTGCCAGCAGCGGTCTAGCTGAAGCTTTCTTT.

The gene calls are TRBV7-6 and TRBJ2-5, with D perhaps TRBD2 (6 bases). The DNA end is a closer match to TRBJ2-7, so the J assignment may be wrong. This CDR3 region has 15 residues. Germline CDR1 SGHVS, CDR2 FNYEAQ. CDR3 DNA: TGTGCCAGCAGCCCACCCGGAGGGGCTACCTACGAGCAGTACTTC. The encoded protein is CASSPPGGATYEQYF.